This TCR beta chain emerged from a study of shared clonotypes between healthy human individuals. Study background: Those who served as donors were a couple of women and a few men between the ages of 18 and 49. A donor's plate count was three for CD4 naive and three for CD4 memory; CD8 naive had two and CD8 memory one. Study-level points and caveats: Blood was the only sampled material, and tissue repertoires likely differ.

Sequenced by immunoSEQ multiplex PCR; TCRdb stores in-frame clones only, minus some. This sample has some 2 million clones, with 95% found just once. Details on this clone: The antigen remains unidentified.

The CDR3 is 17 amino acids. With 8 bases clipped from V and 0 bases from J, the junction kept 16 bases outside the gene matches. The germline CDR1 and CDR2 sequences are SGHRS and YFSETQ. What was sequenced was naive CD4+ T cells sorted from blood. The subset was: CD45RA+ positively selected. The chain couples TRBV5-1 to TRBJ2-7, with TRBD2 matching 8 bases. This sequence was found in a young man in good health. CDR3 sequence (DNA): TGCGCCAGGGGGTACGACCAGCGGGAGACCTACTCCTACGAGCAGTACTTC. Amino acid sequence: CARGYDQRETYSYEQYF.